This TCR beta chain was obtained from a study of blood T cell repertoires in COVID-19. The wider study: From the United States, Italy and Spain came samples of acute and convalescent COVID-19. PBMCs, B-cell-depleted T cells, or T cells provided the cDNA or gDNA that made up the material.

TCRdb's table, derived via immunoSEQ multiplex PCR, lists solely in-frame clones and lacks some. This sample yields roughly 200,000 clones, of which around 80% are seen a single time; approximately 8% belongs to the top ten. The CDR3 runs 14 residues. V was clipped by 2 bases and J by 0 bases, with 5 bases between them. Germline V gene data show CDR1 as MNHEY and CDR2 as SMNVEV (reference sequence). Seattle's cohort entered during active infection and was followed longitudinally. Sequenced input: peripheral blood. This receptor was obtained from a woman aged 80 or over with COVID-19, enrolled during active disease. The chain carries TRBV27 and TRBJ2-4; D remains ambiguous. The CDR3, as DNA: TGTGCCAGCAGTTTAGTTAGAGCCAAAAACATTCAGTACTTC. Amino acid sequence: CASSLVRAKNIQYF.